This TCR beta chain was profiled in a study of blood T cell repertoires in COVID-19. Study details: The origin of the acute and convalescent COVID-19 samples was the United States, Italy and Spain. PBMCs, B-cell-depleted T cells, or T cells were the source of the cDNA or gDNA that made up the material.

Authors' data handling: Quantification of nucleated cells was approximated via reference gene primer amplification. Data came from immunoSEQ multiplex PCR; TCRdb stores just in-frame clones and leaves some out. The V and J calls and clone size were taken over from that table, and D and trimming were inferred from the DNA. The data contain approximately 190,000 clones, approximately 90% of them singletons. Only one count was recorded for this clone. Sample: peripheral blood. The TCR comes from a man in his 70s with active or convalescent COVID-19.

The CDR3 protein is CASSLLQGANYGYTF. The CDR3 DNA follows: TGTGCCAGCAGCTTACTACAGGGGGCCAACTATGGCTACACCTTC. This chain uses TRBV11-2 with TRBJ1-2; 9 positions match TRBD1. CDR1 is SGHAT, CDR2 FQNNGV, per germline. The CDR3 contains 15 residues. The ends lost 2 bases at V and 2 bases at J; junction bases unmatched: 3.